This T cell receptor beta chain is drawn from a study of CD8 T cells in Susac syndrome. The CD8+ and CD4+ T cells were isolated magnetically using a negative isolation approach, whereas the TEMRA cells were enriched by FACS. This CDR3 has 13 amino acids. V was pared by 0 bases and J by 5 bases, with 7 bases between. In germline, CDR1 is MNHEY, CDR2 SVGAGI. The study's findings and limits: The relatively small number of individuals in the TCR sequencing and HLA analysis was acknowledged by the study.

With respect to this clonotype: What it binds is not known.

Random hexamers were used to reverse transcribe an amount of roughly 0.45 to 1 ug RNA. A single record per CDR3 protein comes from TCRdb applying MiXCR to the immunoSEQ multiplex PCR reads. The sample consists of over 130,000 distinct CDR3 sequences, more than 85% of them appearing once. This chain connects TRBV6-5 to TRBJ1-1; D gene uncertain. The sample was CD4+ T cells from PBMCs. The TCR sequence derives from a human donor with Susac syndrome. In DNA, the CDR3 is TGTGCCAGCAGTTACTCCCAAATAACTGAAGCTTTCTTT. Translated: CASSYSQITEAFF.